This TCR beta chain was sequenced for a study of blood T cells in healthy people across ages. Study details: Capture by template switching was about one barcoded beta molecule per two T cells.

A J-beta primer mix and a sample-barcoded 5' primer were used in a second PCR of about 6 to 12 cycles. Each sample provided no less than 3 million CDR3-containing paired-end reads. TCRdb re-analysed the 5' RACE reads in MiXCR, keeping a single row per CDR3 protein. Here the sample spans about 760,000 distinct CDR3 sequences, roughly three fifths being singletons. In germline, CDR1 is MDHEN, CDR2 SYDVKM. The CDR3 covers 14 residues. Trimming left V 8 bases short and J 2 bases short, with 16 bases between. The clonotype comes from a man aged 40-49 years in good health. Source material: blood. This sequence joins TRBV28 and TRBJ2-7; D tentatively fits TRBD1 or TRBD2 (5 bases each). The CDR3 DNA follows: TGTGCCAGCTCAGACCGGGACGGAACCTACGAGCAGTACTTC. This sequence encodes CASSDRDGTYEQYF.